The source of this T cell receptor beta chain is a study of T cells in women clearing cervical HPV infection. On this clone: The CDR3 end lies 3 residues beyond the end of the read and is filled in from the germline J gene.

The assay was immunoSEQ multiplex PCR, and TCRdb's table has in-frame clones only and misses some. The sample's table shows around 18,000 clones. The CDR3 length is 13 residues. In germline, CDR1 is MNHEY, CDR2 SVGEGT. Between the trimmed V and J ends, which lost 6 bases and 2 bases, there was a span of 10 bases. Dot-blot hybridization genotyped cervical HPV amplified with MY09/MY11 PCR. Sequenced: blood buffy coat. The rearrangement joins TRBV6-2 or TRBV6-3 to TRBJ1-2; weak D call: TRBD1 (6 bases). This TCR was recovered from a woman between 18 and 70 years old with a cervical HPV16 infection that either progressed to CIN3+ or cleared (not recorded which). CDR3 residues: CASRLQGNYGYTF. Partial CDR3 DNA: TGTGCCAGCAGATTACAGGGAAACTATGGC.